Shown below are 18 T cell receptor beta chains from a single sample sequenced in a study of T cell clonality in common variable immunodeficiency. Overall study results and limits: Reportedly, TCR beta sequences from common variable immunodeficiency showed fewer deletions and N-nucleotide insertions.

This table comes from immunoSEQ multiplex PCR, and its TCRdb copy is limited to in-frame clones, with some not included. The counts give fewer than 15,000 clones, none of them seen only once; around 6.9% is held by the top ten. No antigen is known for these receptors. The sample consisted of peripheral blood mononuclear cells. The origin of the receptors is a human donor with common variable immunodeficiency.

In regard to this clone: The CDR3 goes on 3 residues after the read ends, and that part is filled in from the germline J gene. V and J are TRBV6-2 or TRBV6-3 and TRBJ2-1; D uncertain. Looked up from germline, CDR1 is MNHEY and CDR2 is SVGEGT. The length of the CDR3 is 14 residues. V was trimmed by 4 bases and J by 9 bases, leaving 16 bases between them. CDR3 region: CASSSKVGRVEQFF. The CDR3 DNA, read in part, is TGTGCCAGCAGTTCAAAAGTCGGTCGAGTTGAG.

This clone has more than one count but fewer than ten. The CDR3 spells CASNPQTDTQYF. CDR3 bases read: TGTGCCAGCAACCCCCAGACAGATACG. The gene calls are TRBV2 and TRBJ2-3; D gene uncertain. Read data end 3 residues before the CDR3 end; the end is taken from the germline J gene. CDR1 SNHLY and CDR2 FYNNEI come from the germline V gene. The ends were cut back, 7 bases at V and 3 bases at J, with 8 bases in the middle. This CDR3 is 12 amino acids long. The full variable domain, rest sourced from reference TRBV2 and TRBJ2-3, is EPEVTQTPSHQVTQMGQEVILRCVPISNHLYFYWYRQILGQKVEFLVSFYNNEISEKSEIFDDQFSVERPDGSNFTLKIRSTKLEDSAMYFCASNPQTDTQYFGPGTRLTVL.

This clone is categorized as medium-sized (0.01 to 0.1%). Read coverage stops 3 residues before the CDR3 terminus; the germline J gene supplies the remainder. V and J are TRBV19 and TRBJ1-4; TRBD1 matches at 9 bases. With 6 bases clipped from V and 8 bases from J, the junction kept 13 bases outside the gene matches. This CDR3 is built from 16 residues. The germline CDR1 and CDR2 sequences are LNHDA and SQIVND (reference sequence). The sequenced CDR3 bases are TGTGCCAGTAGCATGCCTTCCCGGACAGGGGAGGAAAAA. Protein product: CASSMPSRTGEEK. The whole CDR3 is CASSMPSRTGEEKLFF.

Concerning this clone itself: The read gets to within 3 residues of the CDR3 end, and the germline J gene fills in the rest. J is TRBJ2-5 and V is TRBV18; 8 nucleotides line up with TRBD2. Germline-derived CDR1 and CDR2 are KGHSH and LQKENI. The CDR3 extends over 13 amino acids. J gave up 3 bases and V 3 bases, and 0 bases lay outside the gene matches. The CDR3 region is CASSPRGEETQYF. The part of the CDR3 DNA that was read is TGTGCCAGCTCACCGCGGGGGGAAGAGACC.

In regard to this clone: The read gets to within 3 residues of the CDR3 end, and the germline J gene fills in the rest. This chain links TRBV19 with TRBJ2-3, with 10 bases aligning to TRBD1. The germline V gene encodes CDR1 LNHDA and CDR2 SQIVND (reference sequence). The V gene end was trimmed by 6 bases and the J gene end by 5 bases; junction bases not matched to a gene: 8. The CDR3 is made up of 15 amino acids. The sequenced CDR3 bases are TGTGCCAGTAGAGCGGGACAGGGGATAGTAGATACG. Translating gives CASRAGQGIVDT. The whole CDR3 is CASRAGQGIVDTQYF. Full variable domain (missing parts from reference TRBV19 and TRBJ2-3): DGGITQSPKYLFRKEGQNVTLSCEQNLNHDAMYWYRQDPGQGLRLIYYSQIVNDFQKGDIAEGYSVSREKKESFPLTVTSAQKNPTAFYLCASRAGQGIVDTQYFGPGTRLTVL.

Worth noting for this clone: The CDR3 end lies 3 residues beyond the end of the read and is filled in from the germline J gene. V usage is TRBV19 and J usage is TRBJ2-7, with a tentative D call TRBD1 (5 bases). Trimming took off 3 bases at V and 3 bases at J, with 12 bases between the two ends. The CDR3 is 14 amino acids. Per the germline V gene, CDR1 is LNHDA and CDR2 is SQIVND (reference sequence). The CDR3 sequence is CASSISWTNYEQYF. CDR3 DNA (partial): TGTGCCAGTAGTATTAGTTGGACAAACTACGAG.

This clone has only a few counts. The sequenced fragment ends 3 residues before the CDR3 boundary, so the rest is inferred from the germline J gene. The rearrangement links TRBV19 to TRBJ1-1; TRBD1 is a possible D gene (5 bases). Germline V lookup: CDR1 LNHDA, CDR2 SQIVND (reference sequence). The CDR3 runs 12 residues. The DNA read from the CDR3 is TGTGCCAGTAGTCCTTGGGGGGAACGA. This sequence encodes CASSPWGER. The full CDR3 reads CASSPWGERAFF.

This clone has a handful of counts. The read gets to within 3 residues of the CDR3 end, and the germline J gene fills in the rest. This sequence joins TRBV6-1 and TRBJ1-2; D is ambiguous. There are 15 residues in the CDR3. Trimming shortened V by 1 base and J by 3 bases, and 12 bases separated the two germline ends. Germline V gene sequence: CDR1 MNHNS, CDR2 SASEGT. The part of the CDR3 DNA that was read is TGTGCCAGCAGTGAAGGGACTCGGAGGGACTATGGC. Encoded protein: CASSEGTRRDYG. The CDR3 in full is CASSEGTRRDYGYTF.

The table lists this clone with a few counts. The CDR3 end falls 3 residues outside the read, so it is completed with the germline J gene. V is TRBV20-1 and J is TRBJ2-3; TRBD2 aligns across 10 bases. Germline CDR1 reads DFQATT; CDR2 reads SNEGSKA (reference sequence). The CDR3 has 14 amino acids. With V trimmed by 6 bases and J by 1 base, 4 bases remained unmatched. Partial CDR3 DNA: TGCAGTGCACCGGGGACTAGCGGCACAGATACG. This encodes CSAPGTSGTDT. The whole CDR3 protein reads CSAPGTSGTDTQYF.

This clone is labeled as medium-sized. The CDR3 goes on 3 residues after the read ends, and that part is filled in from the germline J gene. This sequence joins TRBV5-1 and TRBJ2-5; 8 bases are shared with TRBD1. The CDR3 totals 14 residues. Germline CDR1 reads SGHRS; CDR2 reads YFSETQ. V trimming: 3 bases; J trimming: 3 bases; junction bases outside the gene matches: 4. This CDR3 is CASSSGQGEETQYF. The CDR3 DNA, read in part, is TGCGCCAGCAGCTCAGGACAGGGTGAAGAGACC.

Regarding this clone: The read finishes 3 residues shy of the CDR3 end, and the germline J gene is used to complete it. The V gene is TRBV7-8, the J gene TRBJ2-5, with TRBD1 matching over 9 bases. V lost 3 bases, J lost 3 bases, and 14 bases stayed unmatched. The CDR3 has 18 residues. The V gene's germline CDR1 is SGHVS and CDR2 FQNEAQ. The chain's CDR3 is CASSFHPGTGLRKETQYF. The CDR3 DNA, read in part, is TGTGCCAGCAGCTTTCATCCCGGGACAGGGCTCCGGAAAGAGACC.

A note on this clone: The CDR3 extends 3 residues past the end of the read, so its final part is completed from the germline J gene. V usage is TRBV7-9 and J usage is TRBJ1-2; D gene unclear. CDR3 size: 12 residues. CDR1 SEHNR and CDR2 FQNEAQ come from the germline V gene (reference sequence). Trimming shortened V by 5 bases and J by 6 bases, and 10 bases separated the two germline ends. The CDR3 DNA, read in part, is TGTGCCAGCAGCCCCGCCTCAGATGGC. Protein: CASSPASDG. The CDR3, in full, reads CASSPASDGYTF.

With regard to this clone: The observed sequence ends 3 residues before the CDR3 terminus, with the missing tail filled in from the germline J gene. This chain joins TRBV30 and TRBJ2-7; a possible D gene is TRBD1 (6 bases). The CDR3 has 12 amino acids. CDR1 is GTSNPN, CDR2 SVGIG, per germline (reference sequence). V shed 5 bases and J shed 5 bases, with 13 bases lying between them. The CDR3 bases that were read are TGTGCCTGGGAACGGGACAACGACGAG. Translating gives CAWERDNDE. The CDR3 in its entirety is CAWERDNDEQYF.

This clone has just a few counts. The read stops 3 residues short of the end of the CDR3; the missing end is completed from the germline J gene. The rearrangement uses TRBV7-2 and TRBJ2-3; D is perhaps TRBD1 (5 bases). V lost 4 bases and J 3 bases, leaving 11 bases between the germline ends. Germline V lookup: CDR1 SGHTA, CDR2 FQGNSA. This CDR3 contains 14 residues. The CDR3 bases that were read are TGTGCCAGCAGCTCTCTCCAGGGTACAGATACG. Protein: CASSSLQGTDT. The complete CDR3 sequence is CASSSLQGTDTQYF.

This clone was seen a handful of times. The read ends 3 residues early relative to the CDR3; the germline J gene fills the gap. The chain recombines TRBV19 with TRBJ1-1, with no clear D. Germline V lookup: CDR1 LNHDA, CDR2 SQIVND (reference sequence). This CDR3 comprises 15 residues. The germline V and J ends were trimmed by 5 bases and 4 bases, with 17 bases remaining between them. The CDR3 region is CASSLRTFQGTEAFF. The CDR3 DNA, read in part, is TGTGCCAGTAGTCTACGGACTTTCCAAGGCACTGAA.

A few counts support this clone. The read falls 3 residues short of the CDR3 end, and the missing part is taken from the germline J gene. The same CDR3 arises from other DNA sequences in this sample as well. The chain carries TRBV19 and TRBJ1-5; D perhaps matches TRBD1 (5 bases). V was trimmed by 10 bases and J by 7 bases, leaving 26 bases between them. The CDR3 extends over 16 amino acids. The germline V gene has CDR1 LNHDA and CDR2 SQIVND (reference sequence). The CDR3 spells CAKPRSRPGDYQPQHF. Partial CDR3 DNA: TGTGCCAAGCCCCGCTCTAGGCCTGGGGACTACCAGCCC.

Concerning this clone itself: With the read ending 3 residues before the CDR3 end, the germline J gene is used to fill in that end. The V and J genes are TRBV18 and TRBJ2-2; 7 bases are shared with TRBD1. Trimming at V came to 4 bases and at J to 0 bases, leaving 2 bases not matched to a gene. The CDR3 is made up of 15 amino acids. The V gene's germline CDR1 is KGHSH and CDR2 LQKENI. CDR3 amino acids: CASSRQGANTGELFF. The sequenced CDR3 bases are TGTGCCAGCTCACGTCAGGGGGCGAACACCGGGGAG.

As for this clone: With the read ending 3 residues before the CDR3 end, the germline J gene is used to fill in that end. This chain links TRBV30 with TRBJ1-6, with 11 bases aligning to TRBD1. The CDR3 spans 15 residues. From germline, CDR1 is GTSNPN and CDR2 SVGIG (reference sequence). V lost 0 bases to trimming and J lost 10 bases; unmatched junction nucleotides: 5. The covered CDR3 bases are TGTGCCTGGAGTGTAAGTGGGACAGGGGGATCACCC. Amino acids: CAWSVSGTGGSP. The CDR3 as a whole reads CAWSVSGTGGSPLHF.